At least ten counts were recorded for the clone carrying this T cell receptor beta chain. The sample comes from a study of T-cell reconstitution after alpha-beta-depleted transplantation in children. The germline V and J ends were trimmed by 5 bases and 2 bases, with 19 bases remaining between them. The V gene's germline CDR1 is SGHVS and CDR2 FQNEAQ. There are 17 residues in the CDR3. Preparation of the TCRbeta library used unique molecular identifiers. One entry per CDR3 protein results from TCRdb running MiXCR on the PCR reads. The table shows 200,000 to 300,000 distinct CDR3 sequences, with about 12% occurring only once.

The sample was PBMCs from the stem cell graft donor, taken from the stem cell graft. The gene calls are TRBV7-8 and TRBJ1-5; TRBD1 might be the D (5 bases). The sequence derives from a human donor who donated a stem cell graft to a child with acute lymphoblastic leukemia. The CDR3 region has the DNA TGTGCCAGCAGCCCCCGGGCCGGGGCGGTGGGCAATCAGCCCCAGCATTTT. Encoded protein: CASSPRAGAVGNQPQHF.